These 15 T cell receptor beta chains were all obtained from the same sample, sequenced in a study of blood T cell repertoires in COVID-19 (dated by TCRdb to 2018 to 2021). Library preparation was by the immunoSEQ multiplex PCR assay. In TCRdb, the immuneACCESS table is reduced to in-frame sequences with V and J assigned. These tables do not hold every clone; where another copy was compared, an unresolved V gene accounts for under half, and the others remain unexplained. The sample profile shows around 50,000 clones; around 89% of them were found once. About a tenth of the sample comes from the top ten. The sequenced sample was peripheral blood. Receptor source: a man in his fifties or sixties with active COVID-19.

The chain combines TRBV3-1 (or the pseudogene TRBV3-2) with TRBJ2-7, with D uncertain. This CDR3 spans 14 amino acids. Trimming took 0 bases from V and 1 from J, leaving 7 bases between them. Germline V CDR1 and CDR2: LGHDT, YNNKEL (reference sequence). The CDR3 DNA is TGTGCCAGCAGCCAAGACCTGACTTCCTACGAGCAGTACTTC. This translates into CASSQDLTSYEQYF.

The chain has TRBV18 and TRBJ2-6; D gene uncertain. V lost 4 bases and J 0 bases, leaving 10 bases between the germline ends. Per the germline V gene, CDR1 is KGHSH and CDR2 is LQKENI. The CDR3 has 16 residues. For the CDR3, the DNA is TGTGCCAGCTCACTAACAGAAAACTCTGGGGCCAACGTCCTGACTTTC. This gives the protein CASSLTENSGANVLTF.

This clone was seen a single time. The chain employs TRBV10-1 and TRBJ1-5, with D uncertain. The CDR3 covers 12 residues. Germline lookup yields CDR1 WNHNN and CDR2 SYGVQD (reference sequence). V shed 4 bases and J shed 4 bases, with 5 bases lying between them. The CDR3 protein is CASSATNQPQHF. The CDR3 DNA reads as TGCGCCAGCAGTGCCACTAATCAGCCCCAGCATTTT.

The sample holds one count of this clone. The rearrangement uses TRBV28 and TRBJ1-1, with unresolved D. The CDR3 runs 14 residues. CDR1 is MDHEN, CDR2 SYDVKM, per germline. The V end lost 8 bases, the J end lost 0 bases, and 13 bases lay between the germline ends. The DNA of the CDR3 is TGTGCCAGCTCAGCGGCAAGGATGAACACTGAAGCTTTCTTT. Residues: CASSAARMNTEAFF. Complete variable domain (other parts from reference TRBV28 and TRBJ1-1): DVKVTQSSRYLVKRTGEKVFLECVQDMDHENMFWYRQDPGLGLRLIYFSYDVKMKEKGDIPEGYSVSREKKERFSLILESASTNQTSMYLCASSAARMNTEAFFGQGTRLTVV.

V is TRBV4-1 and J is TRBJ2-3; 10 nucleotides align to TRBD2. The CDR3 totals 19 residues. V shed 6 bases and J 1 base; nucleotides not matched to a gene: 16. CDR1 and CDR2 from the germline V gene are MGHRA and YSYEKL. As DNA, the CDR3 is TGCGCCAGCAGACTTACCCGACTAAGCGGGAGGGGTGGCACAGATACGCAGTATTTT. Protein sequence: CASRLTRLSGRGGTDTQYF.

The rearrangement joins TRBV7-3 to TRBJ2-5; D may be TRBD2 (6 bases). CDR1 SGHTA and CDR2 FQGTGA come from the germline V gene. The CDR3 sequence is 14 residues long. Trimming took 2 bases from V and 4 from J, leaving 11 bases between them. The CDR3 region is CASSLAGNRETQYF. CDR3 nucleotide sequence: TGTGCCAGCAGCTTAGCGGGGAATCGAGAGACCCAGTACTTC.

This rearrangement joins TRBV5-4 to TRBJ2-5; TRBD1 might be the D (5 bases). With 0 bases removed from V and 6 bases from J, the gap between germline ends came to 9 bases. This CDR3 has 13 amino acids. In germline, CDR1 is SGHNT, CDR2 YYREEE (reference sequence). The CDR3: CASSLEQGQTQYF. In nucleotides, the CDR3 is TGTGCCAGCAGCTTGGAGCAGGGCCAGACCCAGTACTTC.

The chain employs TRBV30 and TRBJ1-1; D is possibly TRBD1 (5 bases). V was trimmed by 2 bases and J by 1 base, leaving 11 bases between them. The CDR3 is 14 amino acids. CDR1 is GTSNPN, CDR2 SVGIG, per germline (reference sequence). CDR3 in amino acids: CAWSNGQGNTEAFF. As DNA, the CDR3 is TGTGCCTGGAGTAACGGTCAGGGGAACACTGAAGCTTTCTTT.

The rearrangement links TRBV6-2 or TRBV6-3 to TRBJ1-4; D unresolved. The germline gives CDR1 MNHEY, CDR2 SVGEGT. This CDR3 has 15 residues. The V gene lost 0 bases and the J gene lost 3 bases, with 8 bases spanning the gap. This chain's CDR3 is CASSYSKLANEKLFF. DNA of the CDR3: TGTGCCAGCAGTTACTCCAAGTTAGCTAATGAAAAACTGTTTTTT.

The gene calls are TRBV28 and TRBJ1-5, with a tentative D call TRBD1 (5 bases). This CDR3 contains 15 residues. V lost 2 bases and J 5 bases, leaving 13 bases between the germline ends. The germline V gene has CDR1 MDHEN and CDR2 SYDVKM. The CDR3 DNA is TGTGCCAGCAGTTTAGTAGACCAAGGGGATCAGCCCCAGCATTTT. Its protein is CASSLVDQGDQPQHF.

DNA of the CDR3: TGTGCCAGCAGTTCCCGGACAAACTATGGCTACACCTTC. It codes for CASSSRTNYGYTF. This chain connects TRBV6-5 to TRBJ1-2, with a possible D match to TRBD1 (5 bases). The CDR3 has 13 amino acids. V was pared by 4 bases and J by 2 bases, with 8 bases between. CDR1 and CDR2 (germline): MNHEY, SVGAGI.

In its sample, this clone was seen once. CDR3 amino acids: CASSLRRGKGAFF. Written as DNA, the CDR3 is TGTGCCAGCAGTTTACGACGAGGGAAGGGAGCTTTCTTT. V gene TRBV12-3 or TRBV12-4 combines with J gene TRBJ1-1; D unclear. This CDR3 is built from 13 residues. Trimming removed 2 bases at V and 10 bases at J, with 14 bases between.

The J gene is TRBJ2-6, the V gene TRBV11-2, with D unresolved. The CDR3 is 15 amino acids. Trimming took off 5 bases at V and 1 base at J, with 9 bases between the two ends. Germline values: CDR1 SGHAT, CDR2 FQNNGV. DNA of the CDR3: TGTGCCAGCAGCCCCTGGAGATCTGGGGCCAACGTCCTGACTTTC. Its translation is CASSPWRSGANVLTF.

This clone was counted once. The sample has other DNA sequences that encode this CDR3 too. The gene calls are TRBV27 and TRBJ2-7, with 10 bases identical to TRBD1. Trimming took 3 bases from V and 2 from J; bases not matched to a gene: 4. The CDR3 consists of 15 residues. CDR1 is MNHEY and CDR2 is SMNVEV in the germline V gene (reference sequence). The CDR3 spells CASSFTGTGAYEQYF. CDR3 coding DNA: TGTGCCAGCAGTTTCACCGGGACAGGGGCCTACGAGCAGTACTTC.

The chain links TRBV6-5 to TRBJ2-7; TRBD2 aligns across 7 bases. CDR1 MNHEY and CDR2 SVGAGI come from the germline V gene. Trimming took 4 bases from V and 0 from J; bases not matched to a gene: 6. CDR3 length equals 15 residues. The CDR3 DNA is TGTGCCAGCAGTTCCCGTCGACTAGCCTCCTACGAGCAGTACTTC. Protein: CASSSRRLASYEQYF.